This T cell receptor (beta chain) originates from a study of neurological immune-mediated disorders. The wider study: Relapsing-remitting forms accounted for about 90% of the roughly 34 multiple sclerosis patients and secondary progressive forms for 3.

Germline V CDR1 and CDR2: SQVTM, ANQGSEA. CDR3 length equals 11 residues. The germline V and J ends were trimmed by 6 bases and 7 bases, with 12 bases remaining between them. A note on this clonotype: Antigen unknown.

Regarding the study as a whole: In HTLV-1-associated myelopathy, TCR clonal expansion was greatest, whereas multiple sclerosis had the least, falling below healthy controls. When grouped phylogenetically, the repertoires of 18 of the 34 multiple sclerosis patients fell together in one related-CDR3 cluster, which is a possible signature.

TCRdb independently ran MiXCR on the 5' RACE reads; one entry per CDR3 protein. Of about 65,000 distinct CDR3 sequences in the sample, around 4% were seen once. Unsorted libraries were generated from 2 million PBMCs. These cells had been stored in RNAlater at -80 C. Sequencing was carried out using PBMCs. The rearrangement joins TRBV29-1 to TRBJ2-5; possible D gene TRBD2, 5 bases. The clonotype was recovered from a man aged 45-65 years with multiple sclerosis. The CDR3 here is CSVTPGVTQYF. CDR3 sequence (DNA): TGCAGCGTAACCCCCGGGGTGACCCAGTACTTC.